The following is a T cell receptor beta chain sequence with its context. Which antigen it targets is not known. Base quality data are lacking; no much larger clone is found one base away. The record originates from a study of naive and memory T cell subsets listed by TCRdb under 2017. Notes on the research overall: The study applied an open-source, UMI-based TCR alpha and beta sequencing pipeline to sorted naive and memory peripheral blood T cell subsets. The functional CMV T cell responses agreed completely with IgG serology results. RNA was DNase-treated and reverse transcribed with TCR constant-region primers, mostly using SuperScript III. Paper-wide results and their limitations: The repertoire findings for the naive and memory subsets could not be validated against a ground truth, as none was available. Single alpha or beta chain sequences, rather than paired alpha/beta receptors, were used to define clonotypes. RNA-based TCR counts may be influenced by expression changes linked to T cell activation and differentiation. Gini index rose and Shannon and inverse Simpson diversity fell from naive through CM, EM and EMRA in both CD4 and CD8 cells. A few larger clonotypes were present in naive repertoires, especially CD8 naive repertoires, and these clonotypes were possibly memory cells re-expressing CD45RA. Once error correction was done, more than 90% of naive TCR sequences showed up just once, which made the naive abundance distributions much steeper than those of the memory subsets. TCR abundance followed a power law with an exponent that was different for naive and memory subsets but consistent across the three individuals.

The library relied on UMI-ligation and nested PCR. The beta constant-region primer consisted of an equimolar mixture of two oligonucleotides that together covered TRBC1 and TRBC2. A single-stranded oligonucleotide containing the SP2 primer and a 12-nucleotide UMI was joined to the 3' end of the cDNA by T4 RNA ligase 1. The ligated cDNA went through four rounds of PCR with nested alpha and beta constant-region primers together with the SP2 primer. The ligation reaction was kept at 16 degrees C for 20-24 hours. To avoid over-amplification, PCR2 was usually performed as a SYBR Green qPCR and halted once a predetermined threshold was reached. Every purification after the first one was done using Agencourt AMPure XP magnetic beads. Libraries were quantified by Qubit and checked on a TapeStation, where a main peak was expected near 650 bp. Pooled libraries were sequenced on an Illumina MiSeq using v2 2x251 paired-end kits, and typically about 1-2.3 million reads were obtained per sample. Each sample library was pooled at around 4.1 nM, and about 5-8% PhiX was included to improve cluster recognition. Under the source paper's analysis protocol: Decombinator assigned V and J genes to Demultiplexor-processed FASTQ reads by tag matching, allowing a single base-pair mismatch. By using UMIs, Collapsinator corrected both sequencing errors and the frequency errors caused by PCR heterogeneity. CDR3Translator translated TCRs and extracted CDR3s from the conserved cysteine to the FGXG phenylalanine, flagging non-productive sequences. Gini, Shannon entropy and inverse Simpson indices were calculated on repertoires that had been subsampled to equal numbers of UMI-defined TCRs. Power-law fits to clonotype abundance distributions were performed by maximum likelihood within the linear range. Similar UMI counts, unique TCR numbers and clonal distributions were obtained with the pipeline and with MIGEC on one naive CD8 sample. One analysis removed from the naive repertoire any naive TCRs that were also found in any memory subset from the same donor. The repertoires were searched for roughly 7,000 CMV-associated CDR3 sequences that had been compiled from VDJdb and a published dataset. TCRdb reran the public reads through fastp at Q25 and MiXCR, keeping productive beta chains. Rows matching on CDR3 protein sequence are summarized as one entry with the most common DNA and genes. The V and J calls were not made by the authors but by TCRdb's processing. In all, the sample holds 130,000 to 150,000 distinct CDR3 sequences, and about 18% of those were seen once. Clones ranked in the top ten supply roughly 0.14% of the sample.

Separate amplification of TCR alpha and beta chain libraries was performed from the second PCR step onward. CMV status of each donor was established by measuring IFNgamma production from CD4+ T cells after fresh PBMCs were stimulated overnight with CMV viral lysate. CD4 T cells were positively selected using Miltenyi beads, after which CD8 T cells were positively selected from the CD4-negative fraction. Cells were stained for CD3, CD4, CD8, CD45RA, CD27 and a live/dead dye and were sorted on a BD Aria II into four subsets based on CD45RA and CD27. Blood was obtained from three healthy volunteers, and the blood from each volunteer was fractionated into CD4 and CD8 T cells and subsequently into four differentiation subsets. Approximately 120 ml of peripheral blood was taken from each donor, and PBMC were separated by density-gradient centrifugation on Ficoll-Paque PLUS. Sorted cells were lysed in RLT buffer, after which RNA was extracted using a Qiagen RNeasy kit and stored at -80 degrees C.

Via the germline V gene, CDR1 is SGDLS and CDR2 YYNGEE. The germline ends are 8 bases apart after V is trimmed by 1 base and J by 1 base. The CDR3 runs 14 residues from the cysteine to the phenylalanine. Only CDR3 DNA is held: 42 bases, read in frame from base 1. The sample comprised naive CD4+ T cells from blood. The cell subset or site label here, explained by the study, means: naive T cells, CD45RA high CD27+. The TCR was taken from a human donor in good health. This sequence uses TRBV9 and TRBJ1-1; the D gene cannot be resolved reliably. The DNA sequence is as follows: TGTGCCAGCAGCGTATCCGGTGGGAACACTGAAGCTTTCTTT. Its translation is CASSVSGGNTEAFF.